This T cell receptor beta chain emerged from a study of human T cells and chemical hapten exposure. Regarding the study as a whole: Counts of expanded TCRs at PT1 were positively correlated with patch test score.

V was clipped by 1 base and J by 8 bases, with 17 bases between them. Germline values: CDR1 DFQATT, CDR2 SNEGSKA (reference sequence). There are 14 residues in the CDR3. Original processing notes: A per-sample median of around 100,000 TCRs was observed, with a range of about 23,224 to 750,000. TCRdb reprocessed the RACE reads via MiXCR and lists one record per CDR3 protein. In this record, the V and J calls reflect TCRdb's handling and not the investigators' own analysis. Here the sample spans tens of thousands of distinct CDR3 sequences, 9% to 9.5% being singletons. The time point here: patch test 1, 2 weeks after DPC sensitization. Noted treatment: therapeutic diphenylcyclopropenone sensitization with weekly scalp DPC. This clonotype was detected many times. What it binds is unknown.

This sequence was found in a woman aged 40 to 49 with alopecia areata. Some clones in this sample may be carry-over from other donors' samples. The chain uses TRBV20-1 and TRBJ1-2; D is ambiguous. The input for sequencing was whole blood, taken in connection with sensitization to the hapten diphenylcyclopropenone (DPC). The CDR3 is CSARALSRMGGYTF. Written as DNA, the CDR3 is TGCAGTGCTAGAGCCCTATCGCGGATGGGGGGCTACACCTTC.